The 14 T cell receptor beta chains below come from one sample, sequenced in a study of blood T cell repertoires in COVID-19. Generated by immunoSEQ multiplex PCR, the TCRdb table keeps only in-frame clones and is missing some. The sample has nearly 200,000 clones, 80% to 85% seen once. The sequenced material came from peripheral blood. Every receptor here comes from a human donor in a cohort sampled during active COVID-19.

The J gene is TRBJ2-5, the V gene TRBV3-1 (or the pseudogene TRBV3-2); a possible D gene is TRBD1 (5 bases). The germline gives CDR1 LGHDT, CDR2 YNNKEL (reference sequence). The CDR3 totals 16 residues. V dropped 0 bases and J dropped 2 bases, with 13 bases sitting between them. The CDR3 loop reads CASSQDTQRTQETQYF. The CDR3 nucleotides are TGTGCCAGCAGCCAAGATACGCAGAGGACACAAGAGACCCAGTACTTC.

The chain carries TRBV3-1 (or the pseudogene TRBV3-2) and TRBJ1-3; D call uncertain. The V and J ends lost 1 base and 3 bases respectively, with 7 bases between them. Germline CDR1 is LGHDT and CDR2 is YNNKEL (reference sequence). The CDR3 has 14 amino acids. This CDR3 reads CASSQGRVGNTIYF. As DNA, the CDR3 is TGTGCCAGCAGCCAAGGGAGAGTTGGAAACACCATATATTTT.

The rearrangement uses TRBV10-1 and TRBJ1-1; 7 bases align to TRBD1. V shed 1 base, J shed 7 bases, and the junction held 12 bases outside the gene matches. CDR3 length: 16 residues. Per the germline V gene, CDR1 is WNHNN and CDR2 is SYGVQD (reference sequence). The CDR3 here is CASSEYRGGKKNEAFF. CDR3 DNA sequence: TGCGCCAGCAGTGAGTATCGAGGGGGCAAGAAGAATGAAGCTTTCTTT.

This CDR3 is CAWSILRGEGYTF. CDR3 DNA sequence: TGTGCCTGGAGTATCCTTAGGGGTGAGGGCTACACCTTC. The chain uses TRBV30 and TRBJ1-2, with a possible D match to TRBD1 (5 bases). The CDR3 is made up of 13 amino acids. V gave up 2 bases and J gave up 8 bases, with 15 bases separating them. The V gene's germline CDR1 is GTSNPN and CDR2 SVGIG (reference sequence).

The chain joins TRBV11-2 to TRBJ1-3; D unresolved. The CDR3 consists of 12 residues. Between the trimmed V and J ends, which lost 5 bases and 11 bases, there was a span of 13 bases. CDR1 is SGHAT, CDR2 FQNNGV, per germline. The DNA of the CDR3 is TGTGCCAGCAGCACCGCTCCTATCCCCATATATTTT. It yields the protein CASSTAPIPIYF. Using reference TRBV11-2 and TRBJ1-3 for the parts outside the CDR3, the full variable domain is EAGVAQSPRYKIIEKRQSVAFWCNPISGHATLYWYQQILGQGPKLLIQFQNNGVVDDSQLPKDRFSAERLKGVDSTLKIQPAKLEDSAVYLCASSTAPIPIYFGEGSWLTVV.

This chain joins TRBV30 and TRBJ1-2, with TRBD1 matching 7 bases. Germline loops: CDR1 GTSNPN, CDR2 SVGIG (reference sequence). The CDR3 is 15 amino acids. V was pared by 5 bases and J by 4 bases, with 13 bases of the junction left unmatched. CDR3 bases: TGTGCCTGGCAACCCCTGGGACAGAACTTCTATGGCTACACCTTC. Protein sequence: CAWQPLGQNFYGYTF.

The chain links TRBV15 to TRBJ2-7, with a tentative D call TRBD2 (5 bases). CDR1 LNHNV and CDR2 YYDKDF come from the germline V gene (reference sequence). V gave up 1 base and J gave up 0 bases, with 7 bases separating them. This CDR3 has 14 amino acids. The CDR3 coding sequence is TGTGCCACCAGCAGAGCGGGGAACTCCTACGAGCAGTACGTC. Amino acids: CATSRAGNSYEQYV.

The rearrangement links TRBV7-3 to TRBJ2-1; 7 bases are shared with TRBD1. This CDR3 is built from 13 residues. From germline, CDR1 is SGHTA and CDR2 FQGTGA. The V gene end was trimmed by 2 bases and the J gene end by 15 bases; junction bases not matched to a gene: 10. The CDR3 nucleotides read TGTGCCAGCAGCTTAGGGGACAGAGGTACCCCGTTCTTC. Translating it yields CASSLGDRGTPFF.

In its sample, this clone was seen once. The chain combines TRBV27 with TRBJ2-7, with 7 bases identical to TRBD1. The CDR3 has 14 residues. Germline V gene sequence: CDR1 MNHEY, CDR2 SMNVEV (reference sequence). V was pared by 3 bases and J by 7 bases, with 9 bases of the junction left unmatched. The CDR3 sequence: CASSFGDRGREQYV. For the CDR3, the DNA is TGTGCCAGCAGTTTTGGGGACAGAGGTAGGGAGCAGTACGTC.

The chain couples TRBV7-6 to TRBJ2-3; 7 bases are shared with TRBD1. The CDR3 extends over 15 amino acids. CDR1 and CDR2 (germline): SGHVS, FNYEAQ. V dropped 2 bases and J dropped 2; count of bases not matched to a gene: 4. The CDR3 bases are TGTGCCAGCAGCTTAAACAGGGGATCCACAGATACGCAGTATTTT. This codes for CASSLNRGSTDTQYF.

The genes are TRBV12-2 and TRBJ2-7; whether TRBD2, the table's D call, matches the DNA was not checked. TRBV12-2 represents a pseudogene. The CDR3 has 16 amino acids. As DNA, the CDR3 is TGTGCAAGTCGCTTTGCCGAACTAGCGCGGTCCTACGAGCAGTACTTC. Translated, it gives CASRFAELARSYEQYF.

The table lists this clone with a few counts. Distinct nucleotide sequences in the sample also encode this CDR3. The chain has TRBV5-1 and TRBJ1-4, with TRBD1 matching 7 bases. Trimming removed 0 bases from V and 8 bases from J; junction bases left unmatched: 4. The V gene's germline CDR1 is SGHRS and CDR2 YFSETQ. The CDR3 has 14 amino acids. The CDR3 reads CASSLGQGREKLFF. The CDR3 DNA is TGCGCCAGCAGCTTGGGACAGGGAAGGGAAAAACTGTTTTTT.

The gene calls are TRBV7-6 and TRBJ2-6, with 7 bases that match TRBD1. Germline-derived CDR1 and CDR2 are SGHVS and FNYEAQ. CDR3 length: 16 residues. Trimming at V came to 5 bases and at J to 0 bases, leaving 4 bases not matched to a gene. The CDR3 here is CASSRTGSSGANVLTF. CDR3 DNA: TGTGCCAGCAGCCGGACAGGCAGCTCTGGGGCCAACGTCCTGACTTTC.

This clone has just a few counts. The V and J genes are TRBV19 and TRBJ2-1; possibly TRBD1 for D (6 bases). V was trimmed by 5 bases and J by 10 bases, leaving 15 bases between them. This CDR3 spans 13 amino acids. Germline CDR1 is LNHDA and CDR2 is SQIVND (reference sequence). The CDR3 DNA follows: TGTGCCAGTAGTCCGACAGGTCTCGGGGAGCAGTTCTTC. Translating it yields CASSPTGLGEQFF. Variable domain in full (rest from reference TRBV19 and TRBJ2-1): DGGITQSPKYLFRKEGQNVTLSCEQNLNHDAMYWYRQDPGQGLRLIYYSQIVNDFQKGDIAEGYSVSREKKESFPLTVTSAQKNPTAFYLCASSPTGLGEQFFGPGTRLTVL.